The clone carrying this TCR beta chain was picked up a small number of times. The sample belongs to a study of patients and donors after allogeneic stem cell transplantation. Using its own MiXCR run on the RT-PCR reads, TCRdb lists one record per CDR3 protein. Of 800,000 to 1,000,000 distinct CDR3 sequences listed, roughly 18% are singletons. Trimming stripped 6 bases from V and 2 bases from J, with 12 bases between. Germline lookup yields CDR1 SGHKS and CDR2 YYEKEE (reference sequence). The CDR3 runs to 15 residues. The sequenced sample consisted of blood, either unsorted or a sorted T cell fraction (not recorded which). V is TRBV5-5 and J is TRBJ2-6; D perhaps matches TRBD2 (5 bases). The TCR comes from a human donor who was either an allogeneic HSCT recipient or a stem cell or donor lymphocyte infusion donor (not recorded which). It is not recorded whose cells these are; they may come from a transplant donor. The CDR3 region is CASTFGLAGANVLTF. In DNA, the CDR3 is TGTGCCAGCACATTTGGACTCGCTGGGGCCAACGTCCTGACTTTC.